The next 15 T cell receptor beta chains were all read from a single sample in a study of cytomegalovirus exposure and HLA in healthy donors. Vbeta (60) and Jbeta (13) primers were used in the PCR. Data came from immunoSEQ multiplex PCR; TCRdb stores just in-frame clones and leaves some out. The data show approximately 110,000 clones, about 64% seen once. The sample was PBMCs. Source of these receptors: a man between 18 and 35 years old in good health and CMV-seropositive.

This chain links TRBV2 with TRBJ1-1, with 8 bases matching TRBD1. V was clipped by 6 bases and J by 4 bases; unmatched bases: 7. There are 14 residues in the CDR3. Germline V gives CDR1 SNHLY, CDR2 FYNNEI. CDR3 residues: CASREQGVGTEAFF. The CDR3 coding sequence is TGTGCCAGCAGGGAACAGGGGGTAGGCACTGAAGCTTTCTTT.

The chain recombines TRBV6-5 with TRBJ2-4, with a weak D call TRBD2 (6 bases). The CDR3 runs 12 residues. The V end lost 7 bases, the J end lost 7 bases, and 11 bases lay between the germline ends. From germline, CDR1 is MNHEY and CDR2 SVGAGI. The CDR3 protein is CASKGGSNIQYF. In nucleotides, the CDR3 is TGTGCCAGCAAAGGAGGGTCCAACATTCAGTACTTC.

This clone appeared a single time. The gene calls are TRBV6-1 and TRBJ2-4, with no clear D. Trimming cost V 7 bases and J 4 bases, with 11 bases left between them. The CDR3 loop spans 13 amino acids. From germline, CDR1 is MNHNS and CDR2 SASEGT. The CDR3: CASTYSGKNIQYF. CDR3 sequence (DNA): TGTGCCAGCACCTATTCCGGGAAAAACATTCAGTACTTC.

The CDR3 protein is CASSDYYEQYF. DNA for the CDR3: TGTGCCAGCAGTGACTACTACGAGCAGTACTTC. The chain joins TRBV6-1 to TRBJ2-7; D is unresolved. Germline V gene sequence: CDR1 MNHNS, CDR2 SASEGT. With 3 bases removed from V and 3 bases from J, the gap between germline ends came to 3 bases. The CDR3 has 11 residues.

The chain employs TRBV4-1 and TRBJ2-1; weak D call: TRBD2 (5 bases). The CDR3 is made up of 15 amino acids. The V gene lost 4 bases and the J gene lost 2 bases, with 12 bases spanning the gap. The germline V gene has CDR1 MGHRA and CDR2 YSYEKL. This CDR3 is CASSLLGSTYNEQFF. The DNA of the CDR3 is TGCGCCAGCAGCCTCCTAGGGAGTACCTACAATGAGCAGTTCTTC.

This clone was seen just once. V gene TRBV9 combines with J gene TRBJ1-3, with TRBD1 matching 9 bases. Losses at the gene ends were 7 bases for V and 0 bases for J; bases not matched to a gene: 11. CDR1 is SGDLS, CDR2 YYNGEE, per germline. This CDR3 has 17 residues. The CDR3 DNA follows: TGTGCCAGCGGAGCGGGACAGGGCCTTTCCTCTGGAAACACCATATATTTT. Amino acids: CASGAGQGLSSGNTIYF.

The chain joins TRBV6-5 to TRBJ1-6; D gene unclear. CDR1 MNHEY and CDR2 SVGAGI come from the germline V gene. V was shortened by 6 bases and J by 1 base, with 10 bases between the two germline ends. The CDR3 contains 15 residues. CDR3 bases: TGTGCCAGCAGGACTGTCAGTTCCTATAATTCACCCCTCCACTTT. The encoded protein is CASRTVSSYNSPLHF.

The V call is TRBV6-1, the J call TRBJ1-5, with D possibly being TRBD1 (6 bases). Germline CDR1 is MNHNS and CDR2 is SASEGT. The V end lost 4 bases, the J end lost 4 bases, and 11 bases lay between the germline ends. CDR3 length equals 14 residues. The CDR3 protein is CASSGGGGNQPQHF. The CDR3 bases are TGTGCCAGCAGTGGAGGGGGGGGAAATCAGCCCCAGCATTTT.

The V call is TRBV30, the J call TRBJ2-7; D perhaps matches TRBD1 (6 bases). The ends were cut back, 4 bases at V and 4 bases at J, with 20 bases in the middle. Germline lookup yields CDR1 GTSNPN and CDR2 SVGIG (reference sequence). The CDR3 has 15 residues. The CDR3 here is CAWNTRGRGEYEQYF. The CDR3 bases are TGTGCCTGGAATACACGGGGCAGGGGCGAATACGAGCAGTACTTC.

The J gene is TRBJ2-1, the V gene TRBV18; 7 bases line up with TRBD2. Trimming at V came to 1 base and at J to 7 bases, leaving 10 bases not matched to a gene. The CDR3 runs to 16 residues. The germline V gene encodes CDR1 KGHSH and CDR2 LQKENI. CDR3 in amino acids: CASSPRREAKLNEQFF. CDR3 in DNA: TGTGCCAGCTCACCACGTCGGGAGGCAAAGTTGAATGAGCAGTTCTTC.

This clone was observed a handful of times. CDR3 DNA: TGTGCCAGCAGTTTGGGGGACAGGGCGAACACTGAAGCTTTCTTT. Its translation: CASSLGDRANTEAFF. This chain connects TRBV28 to TRBJ1-1; 9 positions match TRBD1. In germline, CDR1 is MDHEN, CDR2 SYDVKM. The J segment lost 1 base and the V segment lost 3 bases, leaving 3 bases of the junction unmatched. This CDR3 has 15 amino acids. The entire variable domain, with the rest obtained from reference TRBV28 and TRBJ1-1, is as follows: DVKVTQSSRYLVKRTGEKVFLECVQDMDHENMFWYRQDPGLGLRLIYFSYDVKMKEKGDIPEGYSVSREKKERFSLILESASTNQTSMYLCASSLGDRANTEAFFGQGTRLTVV.

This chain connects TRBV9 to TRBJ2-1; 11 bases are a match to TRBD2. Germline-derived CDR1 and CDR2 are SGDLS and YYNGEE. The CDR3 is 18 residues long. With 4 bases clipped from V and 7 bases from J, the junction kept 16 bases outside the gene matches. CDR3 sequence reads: CASSLGGLAGGRRNEQFF. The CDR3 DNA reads TGTGCCAGCAGCCTCGGGGGGCTAGCGGGGGGCCGGAGGAATGAGCAGTTCTTC.

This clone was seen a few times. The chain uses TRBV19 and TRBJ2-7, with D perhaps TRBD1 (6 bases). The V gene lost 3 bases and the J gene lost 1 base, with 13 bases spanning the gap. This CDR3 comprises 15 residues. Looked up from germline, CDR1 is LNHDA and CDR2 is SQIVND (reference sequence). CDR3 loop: CASSMDSQTSYEQYF. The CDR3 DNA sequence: TGTGCCAGTAGTATGGACAGTCAGACGTCCTACGAGCAGTACTTC.

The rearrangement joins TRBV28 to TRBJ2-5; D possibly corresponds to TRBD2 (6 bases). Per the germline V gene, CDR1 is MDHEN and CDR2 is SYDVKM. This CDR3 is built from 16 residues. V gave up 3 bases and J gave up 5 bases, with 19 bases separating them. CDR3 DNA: TGTGCCAGCAGTTTCCGGAGGGCCCCGACTGGTGAGACCCAGTACTTC. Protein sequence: CASSFRRAPTGETQYF.

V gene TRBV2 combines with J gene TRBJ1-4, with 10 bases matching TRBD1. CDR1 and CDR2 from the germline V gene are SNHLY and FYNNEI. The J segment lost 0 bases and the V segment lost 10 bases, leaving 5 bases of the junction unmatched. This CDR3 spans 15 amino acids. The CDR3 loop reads CAIQGQGPTNEKLFF. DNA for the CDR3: TGTGCCATACAGGGACAGGGGCCAACTAATGAAAAACTGTTTTTT.